Following are 20 T cell receptor beta chains from one sample sequenced in a study of OX40 agonist ivuxolimab in advanced cancers. Some clones are missing from TCRdb's copy, which holds only in-frame ones; the method was immunoSEQ multiplex PCR. The data contain about 63,000 clones, 77% of them singletons. This specimen consisted of CD4+ or CD8+ T cells sorted from blood, obtained in a trial of the OX40 agonist ivuxolimab. The source is an adult with an advanced solid tumor such as melanoma, head and neck, liver or kidney cancer.

V usage is TRBV5-6 and J usage is TRBJ1-2; a weak D match, TRBD1 (5 bases). The germline V and J ends were trimmed by 6 bases and 1 base, with 19 bases remaining between them. Germline V gene lookup returns CDR1 SGHDT and CDR2 YYEEEE. This CDR3 has 16 amino acids. The CDR3 sequence is CASTIGSQGFNYGYTF. CDR3 sequence (DNA): TGTGCCAGCACCATTGGGAGTCAGGGATTTAACTATGGCTACACCTTC.

This chain uses TRBV7-9 with TRBJ2-3, with D perhaps matching TRBD1 (5 bases). Per germline, CDR1 SEHNR and CDR2 FQNEAQ (reference sequence). This CDR3 contains 16 residues. V lost 4 bases to trimming and J lost 3 bases, with 17 bases between them. DNA for the CDR3: TGTGCCAGCAGCTACGGTCAGGGTTTCAAAACAGATACGCAGTATTTT. This gives the protein CASSYGQGFKTDTQYF.

The chain links TRBV6-1 to TRBJ2-3, with 7 bases that match TRBD1. There are 14 residues in the CDR3. Germline assignment: CDR1 MNHNS and CDR2 SASEGT. With V trimmed by 4 bases and J by 5 bases, 6 bases remained unmatched. The CDR3 is CASSVRDRLDTQYF. The CDR3 DNA reads TGTGCCAGCAGTGTCCGGGACAGATTAGATACGCAGTATTTT.

J is TRBJ1-1 and V is TRBV12-5, with TRBD1 matching over 11 bases. This CDR3 region has 19 residues. Germline V gene sequence: CDR1 LGHNT, CDR2 FRNRAP. J gave up 4 bases and V 3 bases, and 16 bases lay outside the gene matches. CDR3 residues: CASGFGLAGTGGVVTEAFF. In DNA form, the CDR3 reads TGTGCTAGTGGTTTCGGACTTGCCGGGACAGGGGGGGTTGTCACTGAAGCTTTCTTT.

The genes are TRBV18 and TRBJ2-3, with D possibly matching TRBD1 (5 bases). CDR3 length: 13 amino acids. V was clipped by 3 bases and J by 11 bases, with 15 bases between them. CDR1 and CDR2 from the germline V gene are KGHSH and LQKENI. For the CDR3, the DNA is TGTGCCAGCTCACCCTCACAGGAGTTGTTGCAGTATTTT. This sequence encodes CASSPSQELLQYF. The full variable domain, in which reference TRBV18 and TRBJ2-3 provide the parts outside the CDR3, is NAGVMQNPRHLVRRRGQEARLRCSPMKGHSHVYWYRQLPEEGLKFMVYLQKENIIDESGMPKERFSAEFPKEGPSILRIQQVVRGDSAAYFCASSPSQELLQYFGPGTRLTVL.

V gene TRBV15 combines with J gene TRBJ2-5, with 7 bases identical to TRBD1. Germline V gives CDR1 LNHNV, CDR2 YYDKDF (reference sequence). The V gene end was trimmed by 0 bases and the J gene end by 4 bases; junction bases not matched to a gene: 5. This CDR3 spans 15 amino acids. CDR3 loop: CATSRDYDRAETQYF. In DNA, the CDR3 is TGTGCCACCAGCAGAGACTATGACAGGGCAGAGACCCAGTACTTC.

The chain has TRBV11-2 and TRBJ2-1; 8 bases align to TRBD1. V trimming: 4 bases; J trimming: 4 bases; junction bases outside the gene matches: 6. This CDR3 is 15 amino acids long. The germline CDR1 and CDR2 sequences are SGHAT and FQNNGV. The DNA for the CDR3 is TGTGCCAGCAGCTCGAACAGGGGGTCATACAATGAGCAGTTCTTC. Translating gives CASSSNRGSYNEQFF.

This clone was picked up one time. DNA for the CDR3: TGTGCCTCCTCGGGGGATTCTGGAAACACCATATATTTT. This translates into CASSGDSGNTIYF. The rearrangement uses TRBV2 and TRBJ1-3; perhaps TRBD1 as D (5 bases). This CDR3 is 13 amino acids long. Between the trimmed V and J ends, which lost 11 bases and 1 base, there was a span of 12 bases. Looked up from germline, CDR1 is SNHLY and CDR2 is FYNNEI.

The DNA for the CDR3 is TGTGCCAGCAGATGGGGCACCACGTTAAACTATGGCTACACCTTC. Amino acids: CASRWGTTLNYGYTF. The rearrangement uses TRBV2 and TRBJ1-2; perhaps TRBD1 as D (5 bases). Germline V gene data show CDR1 as SNHLY and CDR2 as FYNNEI. CDR3 size: 15 residues. V lost 6 bases, J lost 2 bases, and 16 bases lay in between.

J is TRBJ2-7 and V is TRBV5-8; D may be TRBD1 (7 bases). V was pared by 4 bases and J by 1 base, with 12 bases between. Germline V gene sequence: CDR1 SGHTS, CDR2 YDEGEE. The CDR3 is 14 residues long. CDR3 amino acids: CASSRQGGSYEQYF. The CDR3 bases are TGTGCCAGCAGCCGCCAGGGGGGATCCTACGAGCAGTACTTC.

The chain has TRBV2 and TRBJ1-4, with a tentative D call TRBD1 (6 bases). The germline gives CDR1 SNHLY, CDR2 FYNNEI. Trimming left V 10 bases short and J 0 bases short, with 15 bases between. This CDR3 is 15 amino acids long. In nucleotides, the CDR3 is TGTGCCACCTCGAAGGGGGTAGCAACTAATGAAAAACTGTTTTTT. Residues: CATSKGVATNEKLFF.

In this sample, this clone turned up once. The rearrangement links TRBV2 to TRBJ2-3; 10 nucleotides agree with TRBD2. Trimming cost V 6 bases and J 2 bases; bases outside gene matches: 5. This CDR3 is 15 amino acids long. Germline CDR1 reads SNHLY; CDR2 reads FYNNEI. CDR3 nucleotides: TGTGCCAGCAGCCCAGCGGGGGGGAACACAGATACGCAGTATTTT. Amino acids: CASSPAGGNTDTQYF. The full variable domain, its missing parts supplied by reference TRBV2 and TRBJ2-3, is EPEVTQTPSHQVTQMGQEVILRCVPISNHLYFYWYRQILGQKVEFLVSFYNNEISEKSEIFDDQFSVERPDGSNFTLKIRSTKLEDSAMYFCASSPAGGNTDTQYFGPGTRLTVL.

J is TRBJ2-3 and V is TRBV6-5; 12 bases fit TRBD2. Germline V CDR1 and CDR2: MNHEY, SVGAGI. This CDR3 has 15 amino acids. V lost 6 bases to trimming and J lost 5 bases; unmatched junction nucleotides: 6. The CDR3 nucleotides read TGTGCCAGCAGACGGACTAGCGGGGTGGGAGATACGCAGTATTTT. Its translation: CASRRTSGVGDTQYF.

The chain employs TRBV5-6 and TRBJ1-4, with D unclear. CDR3 length: 13 amino acids. V was trimmed by 4 bases and J by 8 bases, leaving 12 bases between them. The germline gives CDR1 SGHDT, CDR2 YYEEEE. The CDR3 nucleotides read TGTGCCAGCAGCCGTCTAGACGGGGAAAAACTGTTTTTT. Its translation is CASSRLDGEKLFF.

The rearrangement uses TRBV12-5 and TRBJ2-6; the match to TRBD1 covers 8 bases. J lost 1 base, V lost 3 bases, and 8 bases had no gene match. The CDR3 consists of 18 residues. Germline-derived CDR1 and CDR2 are LGHNT and FRNRAP. CDR3 region: CASGFRDRWYSGANVLTF. Here the CDR3 DNA reads TGTGCTAGTGGTTTCCGGGACAGGTGGTATTCTGGGGCCAACGTCCTGACTTTC.

The chain employs TRBV30 and TRBJ2-3; TRBD2 agrees at 8 bases. The CDR3 is 16 amino acids. J lost 5 bases, V lost 3 bases, and 13 bases had no gene match. Germline CDR1 is GTSNPN and CDR2 is SVGIG (reference sequence). The CDR3 spells CAWSPARAGGKDTQYF. In DNA form, the CDR3 reads TGTGCCTGGAGCCCCGCCCGTGCGGGGGGCAAAGATACGCAGTATTTT.

This chain links TRBV11-2 with TRBJ2-5; no firm D call. Germline V gene lookup returns CDR1 SGHAT and CDR2 FQNNGV. This CDR3 region has 11 residues. Trimming left V 4 bases short and J 1 base short, with 1 base between. CDR3 amino acids: CASSSQETQYF. CDR3 bases: TGTGCCAGCAGCTCCCAAGAGACCCAGTACTTC.

The chain employs TRBV7-9 and TRBJ1-2; maybe TRBD1 (5 bases). V shed 0 bases and J shed 12 bases, with 17 bases lying between them. CDR1 and CDR2 (germline): SEHNR, FQNEAQ (reference sequence). This CDR3 has 14 amino acids. CDR3 coding DNA: TGTGCCAGCAGCTTAGCGATGGGGGGGATTTTAAACACCTTC. The encoded protein is CASSLAMGGILNTF.

The chain combines TRBV10-3 with TRBJ2-1; no definite D call. The CDR3 loop spans 14 amino acids. The V end was cut by 2 bases, the J end by 4 bases, with 9 bases between. Per germline, CDR1 ENHRY and CDR2 SYGVKD. The CDR3 here is CAISEGLLYNEQFF. As DNA, the CDR3 is TGTGCCATCAGTGAGGGCTTACTTTACAATGAGCAGTTCTTC.

This clone was counted only a few times. In DNA, the CDR3 is TGTGCCAGCAGCTTATTCGGGACAGGGGTCCGGAACACTGAAGCTTTCTTT. Its translation: CASSLFGTGVRNTEAFF. V is TRBV7-8 and J is TRBJ1-1, with TRBD1 matching 10 bases. V dropped 2 bases and J dropped 1; count of bases not matched to a gene: 7. CDR1 and CDR2 (germline): SGHVS, FQNEAQ. The CDR3 consists of 17 residues.